This T cell receptor beta chain was captured in a study of human T cells and chemical hapten exposure. Regarding the study as a whole: DPC sensitization left the count of TCRs above 1 in 1000 unchanged.

In the library, unique molecular identifiers were attached to individual cDNA molecules. In the study's own analysis: There were a median of approximately 100,000 TCRs per sample, with a range from 23,224 to 690,600. Each CDR3 protein is one row after TCRdb ran MiXCR on the RACE reads. The V and J calls were determined by TCRdb, not by the authors. The table has about 65,000 distinct CDR3 sequences, approximately 6.1% seen once. Documented time point: healthy volunteer bleed at 6 weeks. The starting material, unfractionated whole blood, was used for total RNA extraction. This clonotype was detected many times. Antigen unknown. The junction and the germline gene differ at one end; a read error may be behind it. The length of the CDR3 is 14 residues. Per germline, CDR1 ENHRY and CDR2 SYGVKD.

The chain is built from TRBV10-3 and TRBJ2-7; D might be TRBD2 (6 bases). The origin of this receptor is a female donor in good health. Some clones in this sample may be carry-over from other donors' samples. The sequencing sample was made of whole blood. Here the CDR3 reads CAISETSGTPIGSF. The CDR3 DNA sequence: TGTGCCATCAGTGAGACCTCCGGGACCCCAATCGGGAGCTTC.